The 7 T cell receptor beta chains presented below share a single source sample, sequenced in a study of shared clonotypes between healthy human individuals. Data came from immunoSEQ multiplex PCR; TCRdb stores just in-frame clones and leaves some out. The sample shows about 320,000 clones, around nine tenths of them seen only once. The sample consisted of memory CD8+ T cells sorted from blood. The subset is: CD45RO+ cells pooled with CCR7-negative TemRA cells. All receptors come from a man aged 18 to 29 in good health.

The chain combines TRBV7-9 with TRBJ2-7, with 11 bases aligning to TRBD1. This CDR3 comprises 17 residues. Per germline, CDR1 SEHNR and CDR2 FQNEAQ (reference sequence). With 5 bases clipped from V and 2 bases from J, the junction kept 11 bases outside the gene matches. The CDR3 region has the DNA TGTGCCAGCAGCCCTAGCCCGGACAGGGGGCTCCCCTACGAGCAGTACTTC. Its protein product is CASSPSPDRGLPYEQYF.

This clone was seen a few times. This sequence joins TRBV9 and TRBJ1-2; D is perhaps TRBD1 (6 bases). The ends were cut back, 5 bases at V and 8 bases at J, with 16 bases in the middle. This CDR3 has 13 residues. Germline V gene sequence: CDR1 SGDLS, CDR2 YYNGEE. CDR3 nucleotides: TGTGCCAGCAGAGAATCAGGGGAACGAGGCTACACCTTC. Translating gives CASRESGERGYTF.

The chain recombines TRBV2 with TRBJ2-7; D gene unclear. The V and J ends lost 0 bases and 3 bases respectively, with 12 bases between them. CDR1 and CDR2 (germline): SNHLY, FYNNEI. The CDR3 contains 15 residues. The CDR3 protein is CASSEALEQFYEQYF. In nucleotides, the CDR3 is TGTGCCAGCAGTGAAGCGCTTGAGCAGTTCTACGAGCAGTACTTC.

The CDR3 spells CASSIGQGALYF. CDR3 nucleotides: TGTGCCAGCAGCATTGGACAGGGGGCACTTTACTTC. The rearrangement uses TRBV11-2 and TRBJ2-7; 11 bases are shared with TRBD1. V lost 5 bases, J lost 13 bases, and 7 bases stayed unmatched. The CDR3 length is 12 residues. Germline CDR1 and CDR2: SGHAT and FQNNGV.

In this sample, this clone turned up once. The genes are TRBV13 and TRBJ2-7; TRBD1 agrees at 8 bases. The J segment lost 6 bases and the V segment lost 5 bases, leaving 6 bases of the junction unmatched. Germline loops: CDR1 PRHDT, CDR2 FYEKMQ (reference sequence). The CDR3 spans 13 residues. CDR3 coding DNA: TGTGCCAGCAGCAGAGACAGGGGTGGCGAGCAGTACTTC. Protein sequence: CASSRDRGGEQYF. Full variable domain (remainder filled in from reference TRBV13 and TRBJ2-7): AAGVIQSPRHLIKEKRETATLKCYPIPRHDTVYWYQQGPGQDPQFLISFYEKMQSDKGSIPDRFSAQQFSDYHSELNMSSLELGDSALYFCASSRDRGGEQYFGPGTRLTVT.

The chain joins TRBV30 to TRBJ1-5; D gene unclear. Looked up from germline, CDR1 is GTSNPN and CDR2 is SVGIG (reference sequence). V lost 5 bases and J 6 bases, leaving 11 bases between the germline ends. The CDR3 runs to 12 residues. The CDR3, as DNA: TGTGCCTGGTCGGATACGGGTCAGCCCCAGCATTTT. It specifies CAWSDTGQPQHF.

This chain links TRBV6-5 with TRBJ2-2; TRBD1 might be the D (6 bases). The germline V gene has CDR1 MNHEY and CDR2 SVGAGI. V was shortened by 5 bases and J by 4 bases, with 11 bases between the two germline ends. The CDR3 sequence is 14 residues long. In DNA form, the CDR3 reads TGTGCCAGCAGTGTAAAGGGGGTCACCGGGGAGCTGTTTTTT. It codes for CASSVKGVTGELFF.